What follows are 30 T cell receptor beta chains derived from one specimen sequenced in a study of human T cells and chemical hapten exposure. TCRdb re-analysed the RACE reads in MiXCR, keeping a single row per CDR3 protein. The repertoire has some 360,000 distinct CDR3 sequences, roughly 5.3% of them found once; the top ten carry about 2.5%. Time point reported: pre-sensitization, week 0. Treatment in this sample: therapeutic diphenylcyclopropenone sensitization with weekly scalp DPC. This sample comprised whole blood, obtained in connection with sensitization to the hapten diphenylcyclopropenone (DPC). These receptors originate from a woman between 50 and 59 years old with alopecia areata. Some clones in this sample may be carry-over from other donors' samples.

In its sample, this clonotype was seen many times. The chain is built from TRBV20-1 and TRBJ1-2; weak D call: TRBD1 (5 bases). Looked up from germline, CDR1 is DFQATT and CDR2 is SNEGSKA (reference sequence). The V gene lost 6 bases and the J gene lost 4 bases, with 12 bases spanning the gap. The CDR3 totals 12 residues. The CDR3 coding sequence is TGCAGTGCGGCAGGGTCGGGCTATGGCTACACCTTC. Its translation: CSAAGSGYGYTF.

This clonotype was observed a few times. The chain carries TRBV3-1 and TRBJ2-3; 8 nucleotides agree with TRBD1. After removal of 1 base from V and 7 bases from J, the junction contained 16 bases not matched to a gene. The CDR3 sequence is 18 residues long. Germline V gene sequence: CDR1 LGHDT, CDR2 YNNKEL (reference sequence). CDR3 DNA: TGTGCCAGCAGCCAAGGGCCTCCCGGGACAGGTAACACGAATACGCAGTATTTT. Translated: CASSQGPPGTGNTNTQYF.

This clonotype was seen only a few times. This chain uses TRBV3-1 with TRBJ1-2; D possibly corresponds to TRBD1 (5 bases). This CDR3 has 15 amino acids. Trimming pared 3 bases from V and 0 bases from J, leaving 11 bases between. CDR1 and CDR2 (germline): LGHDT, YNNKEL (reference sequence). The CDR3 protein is CASSQTGGTNYGYTF. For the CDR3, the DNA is TGTGCCAGCAGCCAGACGGGGGGTACTAACTATGGCTACACCTTC.

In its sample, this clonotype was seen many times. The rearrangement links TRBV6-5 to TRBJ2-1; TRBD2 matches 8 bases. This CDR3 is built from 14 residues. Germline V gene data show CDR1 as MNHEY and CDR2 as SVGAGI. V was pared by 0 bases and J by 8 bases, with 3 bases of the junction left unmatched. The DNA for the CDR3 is TGTGCCAGCAGTTACTCGCGGGGGGCCCATGAGCAGTTCTTC. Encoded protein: CASSYSRGAHEQFF.

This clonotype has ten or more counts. In nucleotides, the CDR3 is TGTGCCAGCAGTTACCCTAGGGGACAGGGAGAGGGCTACACCTTC. Protein sequence: CASSYPRGQGEGYTF. This sequence joins TRBV28 and TRBJ1-2, with 9 bases fitting TRBD1. Per the germline V gene, CDR1 is MDHEN and CDR2 is SYDVKM. The CDR3 runs 15 residues. Losses at the gene ends were 4 bases for V and 8 bases for J; bases not matched to a gene: 11.

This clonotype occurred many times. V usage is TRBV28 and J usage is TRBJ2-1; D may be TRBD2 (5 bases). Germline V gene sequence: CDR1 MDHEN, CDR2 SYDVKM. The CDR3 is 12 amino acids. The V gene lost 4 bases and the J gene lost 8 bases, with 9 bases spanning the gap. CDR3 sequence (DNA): TGTGCCAGCAGTTGGGAGCCCCATGAGCAGTTCTTC. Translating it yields CASSWEPHEQFF.

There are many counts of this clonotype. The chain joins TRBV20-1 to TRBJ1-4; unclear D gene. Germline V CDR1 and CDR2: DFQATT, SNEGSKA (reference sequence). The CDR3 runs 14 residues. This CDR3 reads CGSWVAATNEKLFF. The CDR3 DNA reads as TGCGGCTCGTGGGTAGCAGCAACTAATGAAAAACTGTTTTTT.

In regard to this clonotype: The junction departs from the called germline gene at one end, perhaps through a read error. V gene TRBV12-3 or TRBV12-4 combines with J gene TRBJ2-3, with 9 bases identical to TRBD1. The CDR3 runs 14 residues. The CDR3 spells CTSSFGQGTDTQYF. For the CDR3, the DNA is TGTACCAGCAGTTTCGGACAGGGGACAGATACGCAGTATTTT.

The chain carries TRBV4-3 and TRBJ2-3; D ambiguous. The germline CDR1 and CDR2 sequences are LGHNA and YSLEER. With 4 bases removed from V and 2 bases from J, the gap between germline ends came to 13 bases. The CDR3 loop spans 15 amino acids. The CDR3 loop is CASSRGVENTDTQYF. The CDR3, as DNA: TGCGCCAGCAGCCGAGGAGTTGAAAACACAGATACGCAGTATTTT.

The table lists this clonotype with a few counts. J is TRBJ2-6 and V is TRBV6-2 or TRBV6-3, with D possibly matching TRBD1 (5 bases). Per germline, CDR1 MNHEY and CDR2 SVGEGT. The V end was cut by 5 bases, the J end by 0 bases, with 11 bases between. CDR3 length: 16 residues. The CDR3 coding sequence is TGTGCCAGCAGTCCTCCGACAGTCTCTGGGGCCAACGTCCTGACTTTC. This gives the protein CASSPPTVSGANVLTF.

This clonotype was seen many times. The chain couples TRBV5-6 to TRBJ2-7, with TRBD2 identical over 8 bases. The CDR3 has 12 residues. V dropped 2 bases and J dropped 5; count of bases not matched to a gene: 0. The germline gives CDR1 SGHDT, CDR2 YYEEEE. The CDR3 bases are TGTGCCAGCAGCTTACTAGCGGACGAGCAGTACTTC. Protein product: CASSLLADEQYF.

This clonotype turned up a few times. DNA for the CDR3: TGCAGTGCTAGGTCGGACCCCGATAATTCACCCCTCCACTTT. Translating gives CSARSDPDNSPLHF. The chain is built from TRBV20-1 and TRBJ1-6; no firm D call. Trimming left V 3 bases short and J 5 bases short, with 11 bases between. This CDR3 is 14 amino acids long. Germline V lookup: CDR1 DFQATT, CDR2 SNEGSKA (reference sequence).

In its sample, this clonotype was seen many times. The CDR3 sequence: CASSPSSDTQYF. In DNA form, the CDR3 reads TGTGCCAGCAGTCCGTCGTCCGATACGCAGTATTTT. J is TRBJ2-3 and V is TRBV7-2; D is unclear. Germline loops: CDR1 SGHTA, CDR2 FQGNSA. The CDR3 contains 12 residues. V was clipped by 6 bases and J by 6 bases, with 10 bases between them.

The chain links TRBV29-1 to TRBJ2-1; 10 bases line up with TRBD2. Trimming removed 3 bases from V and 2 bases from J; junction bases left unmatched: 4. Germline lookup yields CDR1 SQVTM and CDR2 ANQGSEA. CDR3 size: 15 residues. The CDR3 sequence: CSVESSGSTYNEQFF. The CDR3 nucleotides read TGCAGCGTTGAGTCTAGCGGGAGTACCTACAATGAGCAGTTCTTC.

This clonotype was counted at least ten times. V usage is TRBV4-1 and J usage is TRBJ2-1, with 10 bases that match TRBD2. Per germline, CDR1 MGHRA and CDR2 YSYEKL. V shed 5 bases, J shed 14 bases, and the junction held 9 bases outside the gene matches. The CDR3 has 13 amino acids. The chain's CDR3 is CASSASGGAEKFF. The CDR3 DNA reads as TGCGCCAGCAGCGCCAGCGGGGGGGCGGAAAAGTTCTTC.

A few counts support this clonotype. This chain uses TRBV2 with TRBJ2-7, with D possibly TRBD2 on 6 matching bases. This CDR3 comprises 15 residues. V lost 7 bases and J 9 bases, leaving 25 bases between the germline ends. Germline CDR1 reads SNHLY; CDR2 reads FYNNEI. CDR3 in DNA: TGTGCCAGCAAGCCGTCGGGACTTCCTCCCGCTGGGCAGTACTTC. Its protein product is CASKPSGLPPAGQYF.

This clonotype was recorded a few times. CDR3 coding DNA: TGCAGTGCTCCGCCATCTAGCACAGATACGCAGTATTTT. It translates to CSAPPSSTDTQYF. This sequence joins TRBV20-1 and TRBJ2-3; D not certain. The CDR3 spans 13 residues. CDR1 and CDR2 (germline): DFQATT, SNEGSKA (reference sequence). Trimming pared 5 bases from V and 0 bases from J, leaving 9 bases between.

This CDR3 is CASTSLAGEDSEQFF. The CDR3 nucleotides read TGTGCCAGCACCTCACTAGCGGGAGAGGACAGTGAGCAGTTCTTC. The rearrangement uses TRBV12-3 or TRBV12-4 and TRBJ2-1, with 11 bases fitting TRBD2. This CDR3 comprises 15 residues. V lost 7 bases and J lost 9; bases outside the gene matches: 11.

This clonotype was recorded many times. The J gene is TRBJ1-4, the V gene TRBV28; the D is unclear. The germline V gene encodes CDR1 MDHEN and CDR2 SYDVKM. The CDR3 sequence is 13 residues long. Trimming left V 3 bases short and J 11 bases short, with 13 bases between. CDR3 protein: CASSLREPRKLFF. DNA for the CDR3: TGTGCCAGCAGTTTGAGGGAACCACGGAAACTGTTTTTT. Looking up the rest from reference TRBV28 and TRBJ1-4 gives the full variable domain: DVKVTQSSRYLVKRTGEKVFLECVQDMDHENMFWYRQDPGLGLRLIYFSYDVKMKEKGDIPEGYSVSREKKERFSLILESASTNQTSMYLCASSLREPRKLFFGSGTQLSVL.

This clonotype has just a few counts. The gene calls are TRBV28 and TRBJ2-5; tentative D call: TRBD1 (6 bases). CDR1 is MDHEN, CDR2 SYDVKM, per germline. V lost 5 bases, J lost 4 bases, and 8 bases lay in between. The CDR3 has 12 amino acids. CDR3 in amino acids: CASSGGPETQYF. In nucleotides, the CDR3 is TGTGCCAGCAGTGGGGGCCCAGAGACCCAGTACTTC.

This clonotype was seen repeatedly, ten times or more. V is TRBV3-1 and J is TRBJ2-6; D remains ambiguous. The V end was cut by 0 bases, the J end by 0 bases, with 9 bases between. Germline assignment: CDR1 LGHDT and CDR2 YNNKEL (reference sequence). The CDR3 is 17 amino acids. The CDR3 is CASSQDPRGSGANVLTF. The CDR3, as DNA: TGTGCCAGCAGCCAAGACCCTCGAGGCTCTGGGGCCAACGTCCTGACTTTC.

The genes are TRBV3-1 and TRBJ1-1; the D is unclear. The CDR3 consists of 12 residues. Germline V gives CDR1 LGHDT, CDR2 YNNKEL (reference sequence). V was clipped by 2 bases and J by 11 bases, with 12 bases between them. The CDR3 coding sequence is TGTGCCAGCAGCCAACCTACATCCGACGCTTTCTTT. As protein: CASSQPTSDAFF.

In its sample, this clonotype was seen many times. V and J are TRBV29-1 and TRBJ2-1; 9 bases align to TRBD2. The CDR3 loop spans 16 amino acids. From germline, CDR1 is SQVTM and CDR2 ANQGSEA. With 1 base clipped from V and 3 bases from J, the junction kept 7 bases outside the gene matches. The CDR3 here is CSVEGVAGALYNEQFF. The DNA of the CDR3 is TGCAGCGTTGAAGGGGTAGCGGGGGCCCTCTACAATGAGCAGTTCTTC.

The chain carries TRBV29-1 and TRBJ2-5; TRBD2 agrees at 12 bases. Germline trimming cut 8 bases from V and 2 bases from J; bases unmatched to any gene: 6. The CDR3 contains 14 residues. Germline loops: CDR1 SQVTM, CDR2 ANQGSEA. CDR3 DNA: TGCAGCTTCGCCGGGACTAGCGGGCAAGAGACCCAGTACTTC. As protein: CSFAGTSGQETQYF.

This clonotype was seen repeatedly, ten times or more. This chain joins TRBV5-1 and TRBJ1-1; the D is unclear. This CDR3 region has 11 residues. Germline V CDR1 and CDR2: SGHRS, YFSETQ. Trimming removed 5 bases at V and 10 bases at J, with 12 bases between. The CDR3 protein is CASRSGIRAFF. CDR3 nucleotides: TGCGCCAGCAGATCCGGGATCCGAGCTTTCTTT. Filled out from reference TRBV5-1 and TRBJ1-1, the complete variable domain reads KAGVTQTPRYLIKTRGQQVTLSCSPISGHRSVSWYQQTPGQGLQFLFEYFSETQRNKGNFPGRFSGRQFSNSRSEMNVSTLELGDSALYLCASRSGIRAFFGQGTRLTVV.

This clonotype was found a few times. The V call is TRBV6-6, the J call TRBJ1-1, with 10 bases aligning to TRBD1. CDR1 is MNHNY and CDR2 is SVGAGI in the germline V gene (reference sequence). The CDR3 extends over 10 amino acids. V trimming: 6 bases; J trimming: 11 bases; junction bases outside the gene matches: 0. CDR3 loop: CASRDRGAFF. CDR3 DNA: TGTGCCAGCAGGGACAGGGGGGCTTTCTTT.

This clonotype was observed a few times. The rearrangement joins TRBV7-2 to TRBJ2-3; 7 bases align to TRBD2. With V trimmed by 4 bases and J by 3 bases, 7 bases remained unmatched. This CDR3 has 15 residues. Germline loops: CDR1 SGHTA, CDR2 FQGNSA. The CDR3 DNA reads TGTGCCAGCAGCTCCAACCGGGGAGGGACAGATACGCAGTATTTT. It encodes CASSSNRGGTDTQYF. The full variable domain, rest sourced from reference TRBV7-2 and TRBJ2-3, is GAGVSQSPSNKVTEKGKDVELRCDPISGHTALYWYRQSLGQGLEFLIYFQGNSAPDKSGLPSDRFSAERTGGSVSTLTIQRTQQEDSAVYLCASSSNRGGTDTQYFGPGTRLTVL.

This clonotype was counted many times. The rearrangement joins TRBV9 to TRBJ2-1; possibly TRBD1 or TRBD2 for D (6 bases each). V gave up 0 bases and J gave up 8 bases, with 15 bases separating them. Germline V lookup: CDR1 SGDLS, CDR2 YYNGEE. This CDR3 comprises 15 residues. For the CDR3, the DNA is TGTGCCAGCAGCGTAGAGGGACTGGGGGGCGATGAGCAGTTCTTC. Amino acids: CASSVEGLGGDEQFF.

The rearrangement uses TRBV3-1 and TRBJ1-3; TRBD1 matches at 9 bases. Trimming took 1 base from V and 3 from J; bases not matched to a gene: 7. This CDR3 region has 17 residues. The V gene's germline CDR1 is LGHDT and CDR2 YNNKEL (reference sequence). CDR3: CASSQVSGQGYGNTIYF. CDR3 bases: TGTGCCAGCAGCCAAGTCTCGGGACAGGGTTATGGAAACACCATATATTTT.

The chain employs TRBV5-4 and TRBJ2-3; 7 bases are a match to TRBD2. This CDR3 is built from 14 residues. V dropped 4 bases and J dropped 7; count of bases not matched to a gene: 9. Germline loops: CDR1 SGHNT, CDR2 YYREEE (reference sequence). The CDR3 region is CASSAGETIHTQYF. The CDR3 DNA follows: TGTGCCAGCAGCGCGGGGGAGACCATCCATACGCAGTATTTT.